This TCR beta chain is drawn from a study of shared clonotypes between healthy human individuals. Evenly divided among several immunoSEQ plates was the genomic DNA of each subset. TCRdb keeps only in-frame clones here, not all; method: immunoSEQ multiplex PCR. Seen here are 500,000 to 700,000 clones, 85% to 95% observed once, and the top ten hold approximately 0.11%. About this clone: Its antigen is currently unknown.

Study-level results: Among donors, the sharing of clonotypes was expected to be influenced by sequencing depth. For naive CD4 cells, roughly 5.5% of clonotypes were shared across four donors.

Naive CD8 cells lacked CD45RO, underwent positive selection for CCR7 and left out terminally differentiated effector memory CD45RA+ cells. Those who donated were healthy HIV-negative adults, with no recent acute infections or vaccinations reported. V was clipped by 7 bases and J by 0 bases, with 12 bases between them. Germline loops: CDR1 LNHDA, CDR2 SQIVND (reference sequence). This CDR3 region has 14 residues. The chain recombines TRBV19 with TRBJ1-1; D is unresolved. The sequence was obtained from a woman aged 25 to 45 in good health. Sequenced material: naive CD8+ T cells sorted from blood. The CDR3 sequence: CASTPAEVNTEAFF. The CDR3 coding sequence is TGTGCCAGTACTCCGGCCGAGGTGAACACTGAAGCTTTCTTT.